This passage covers 18 T cell receptor beta chains from one sample sequenced in a study of CXCR3-negative and CXCR3-positive naive CD8 T cells. With UMI labels, 5' RACE was used to prepare the TRB cDNA libraries. TCRdb re-called the 5' RACE reads, yielding one record per CDR3 amino acid sequence without DNA. In all, the sample yields 150,000 or so distinct CDR3 sequences. The antigens of these receptors remain unknown. Study findings and constraints: CXCR3-positive naive cells carried more hydrophobic TRB CDR3s than CXCR3-negative ones.

The specimen sequenced was naive CXCR3+ CD8+ T cells from blood. Subset reported: CD45RO-CCR7+CD27+CD95- naive CD8+ T cells expressing CXCR3 (TNR3+). The receptor set was obtained from a human donor in good health. Some clones in this sample may be carry-over from other donors' samples.

CDR3 protein: CASSESILVDNGLFF. The chain links TRBV10-2 to TRBJ1-4; TCRdb designates TRBD1, a call that cannot be tested without DNA. The CDR3 covers 15 residues. Germline CDR1 is WSHSY and CDR2 is SAAADI.

The chain employs TRBV9 and TRBJ2-2. Germline V gene data show CDR1 as SGDLS and CDR2 as YYNGEE. This CDR3 has 14 residues. CDR3 sequence reads: CASNPDTNTGELFF.

V usage is TRBV2 and J usage is TRBJ2-7; the TCRdb D gene call, TRBD1, has no DNA to confirm it. CDR1 and CDR2 (germline): SNHLY, FYNNEI. There are 13 residues in the CDR3. The CDR3 sequence: CASSGRTGDEQYF. The full variable domain, rest sourced from reference TRBV2 and TRBJ2-7, is EPEVTQTPSHQVTQMGQEVILRCVPISNHLYFYWYRQILGQKVEFLVSFYNNEISEKSEIFDDQFSVERPDGSNFTLKIRSTKLEDSAMYFCASSGRTGDEQYFGPGTRLTVT.

The rearrangement uses TRBV7-3 and TRBJ2-3; TCRdb reports TRBD1, a call that lacks DNA to check it against. This CDR3 region has 17 residues. Per germline, CDR1 SGHTA and CDR2 FQGTGA. The CDR3 spells CASSSTAEGDYTDTQYF.

The V call is TRBV6-2 or TRBV6-3, the J call TRBJ2-7; TCRdb's D call, TRBD2, is unchecked because there is no DNA. This CDR3 has 18 amino acids. CDR1 MNHEY and CDR2 SVGEGT come from the germline V gene. The CDR3 sequence: CASTYERGQARFYNEQFF.

This rearrangement joins TRBV4-1 to TRBJ2-1; TCRdb's assignment of TRBD2 cannot be checked, as there is no DNA. CDR1 and CDR2 from the germline V gene are MGHRA and YSYEKL. The CDR3 is 14 amino acids. The CDR3 here is CAAGRGGTYNEQFF.

This chain links TRBV15 with TRBJ2-7. This CDR3 region has 13 residues. Per germline, CDR1 LNHNV and CDR2 YYDKDF (reference sequence). The CDR3 is CATSSSLPYEQYF.

The rearrangement uses TRBV2 and TRBJ2-1; TCRdb's D call of TRBD2 is untestable without DNA. The CDR3 is made up of 16 amino acids. From germline, CDR1 is SNHLY and CDR2 FYNNEI. CDR3 sequence reads: CASNTEGLAGVVEQFF.

The rearrangement joins TRBV10-3 to TRBJ2-7; the TCRdb call, TRBD1, lacks DNA for checking. The CDR3 loop spans 13 amino acids. Germline CDR1 ENHRY, CDR2 SYGVKD. CDR3: CAIRDTGSYEQYF.

The genes are TRBV6-1 and TRBJ2-3; the TCRdb D gene call, TRBD2, has no DNA to confirm it. CDR1 MNHNS and CDR2 SASEGT come from the germline V gene. CDR3 length: 18 amino acids. The CDR3 reads CASSEDLAGGPSTDTQYF.

Here the CDR3 reads CASSLALSGWTGELFF. The chain joins TRBV7-8 to TRBJ2-2; the D call from TCRdb, TRBD1, cannot be confirmed without DNA. This CDR3 comprises 16 residues. CDR1 is SGHVS, CDR2 FQNEAQ, per germline.

This sequence joins TRBV27 and TRBJ2-1; absent DNA, TCRdb's TRBD2 call cannot be checked. CDR1 and CDR2 from the germline V gene are MNHEY and SMNVEV (reference sequence). This CDR3 region has 12 residues. The CDR3 spells CATTGLGNEQFF.

The J gene is TRBJ2-1, the V gene TRBV12-3 or TRBV12-4; TCRdb selects TRBD1, and the lack of DNA leaves this call unchecked. The CDR3 loop spans 16 amino acids. The CDR3 is CASSLDGTGGINEQFF.

The V and J genes are TRBV5-6 and TRBJ1-2. CDR1 is SGHDT, CDR2 YYEEEE, per germline. There are 15 residues in the CDR3. The CDR3 sequence: CASSPGTLPSYGYTF.

The chain recombines TRBV12-3 or TRBV12-4 with TRBJ1-5; the D call of TRBD1 rests on TCRdb alone, since no DNA is present to check it. The CDR3 sequence is 15 residues long. CDR3 protein: CASSSTGGPDQPQHF.

The chain joins TRBV20-1 to TRBJ2-7; TCRdb proposes TRBD2, but this gene call is untestable without DNA. The CDR3 length is 15 residues. The germline V gene has CDR1 DFQATT and CDR2 SNEGSKA (reference sequence). The chain's CDR3 is CSAPLTSGGADEQYF.

This sequence joins TRBV9 and TRBJ2-7; as DNA is missing, the TRBD1 call by TCRdb cannot be tested. CDR1 is SGDLS, CDR2 YYNGEE, per germline. There are 15 residues in the CDR3. The CDR3 sequence is CASSVTTGGYYEQYF.

The chain is built from TRBV11-2 and TRBJ2-7; the TCRdb call, TRBD2, lacks DNA for checking. The CDR3 totals 15 residues. Germline CDR1 SGHAT, CDR2 FQNNGV. The CDR3 region is CASSLAGGFSYEQYF.